This TCR beta chain derives from a study of blood T cells in healthy people across ages. Together with a sample-barcoded 5' primer, a J-beta primer mix was included in a second PCR lasting about 6 to 12 cycles. TCRdb fed the 5' RACE reads into MiXCR, producing one record per CDR3 protein. The table records about 800,000 distinct CDR3 sequences, roughly 25% of them present only once. Each sample yielded at least 6.5 million isolated PBMCs. There are 15 residues in the CDR3. V dropped 2 bases and J dropped 1 base, with 11 bases sitting between them. Germline loops: CDR1 MDHEN, CDR2 SYDVKM. These same data were also listed under a study on T cells of mothers and their children.

The sample consisted of blood. The V gene is TRBV28, the J gene TRBJ2-5; possibly TRBD2 for D (5 bases). The sequence came from a boy younger than 18 in good health. The CDR3 loop is CASSLTRTSQETQYF. The CDR3 DNA reads as TGTGCCAGCAGTTTAACCCGCACTAGCCAAGAGACCCAGTACTTC.